The present T cell receptor (beta chain) was sequenced within a study of metastatic and nonmetastatic thyroid tumors. Looking at the study overall: Repertoires from blood and tumor or nodule tissue of malignant and benign thyroid patients were compared.

In the original workflow: Building a distant-metastasis classifier for papillary thyroid cancer drew on CDR3 differences across clinicopathological groups. TCRdb re-called clones from the PCR reads using MiXCR. These V and J calls rely on TCRdb rather than the paper's analysis. The sample yields around 23,000 clones, approximately 11% seen once. This clone was detected many times. Its antigen remains unidentified. Study observations and caveats: In both blood and tumor samples, TCR beta diversity was reported significantly higher for malignant than benign nodules.

Germline V gene lookup returns CDR1 SGHRS and CDR2 YFSETQ. The length of the CDR3 is 15 residues. V was trimmed by 0 bases and J by 8 bases, leaving 17 bases between them. Thyroid surgery took place with no prior treatment in any patient. Specimen: blood. The receptor was isolated from a female donor with papillary thyroid cancer or a benign thyroid nodule (not recorded which). Some clones in this sample may be carry-over from other donors' samples. The rearrangement links TRBV5-1 to TRBJ1-1; D remains ambiguous. CDR3 nucleotides: TGCGCCAGCAGCTTGGGCCAGCTTGGGGAGAACGAAGCTTTCTTT. Its translation: CASSLGQLGENEAFF.